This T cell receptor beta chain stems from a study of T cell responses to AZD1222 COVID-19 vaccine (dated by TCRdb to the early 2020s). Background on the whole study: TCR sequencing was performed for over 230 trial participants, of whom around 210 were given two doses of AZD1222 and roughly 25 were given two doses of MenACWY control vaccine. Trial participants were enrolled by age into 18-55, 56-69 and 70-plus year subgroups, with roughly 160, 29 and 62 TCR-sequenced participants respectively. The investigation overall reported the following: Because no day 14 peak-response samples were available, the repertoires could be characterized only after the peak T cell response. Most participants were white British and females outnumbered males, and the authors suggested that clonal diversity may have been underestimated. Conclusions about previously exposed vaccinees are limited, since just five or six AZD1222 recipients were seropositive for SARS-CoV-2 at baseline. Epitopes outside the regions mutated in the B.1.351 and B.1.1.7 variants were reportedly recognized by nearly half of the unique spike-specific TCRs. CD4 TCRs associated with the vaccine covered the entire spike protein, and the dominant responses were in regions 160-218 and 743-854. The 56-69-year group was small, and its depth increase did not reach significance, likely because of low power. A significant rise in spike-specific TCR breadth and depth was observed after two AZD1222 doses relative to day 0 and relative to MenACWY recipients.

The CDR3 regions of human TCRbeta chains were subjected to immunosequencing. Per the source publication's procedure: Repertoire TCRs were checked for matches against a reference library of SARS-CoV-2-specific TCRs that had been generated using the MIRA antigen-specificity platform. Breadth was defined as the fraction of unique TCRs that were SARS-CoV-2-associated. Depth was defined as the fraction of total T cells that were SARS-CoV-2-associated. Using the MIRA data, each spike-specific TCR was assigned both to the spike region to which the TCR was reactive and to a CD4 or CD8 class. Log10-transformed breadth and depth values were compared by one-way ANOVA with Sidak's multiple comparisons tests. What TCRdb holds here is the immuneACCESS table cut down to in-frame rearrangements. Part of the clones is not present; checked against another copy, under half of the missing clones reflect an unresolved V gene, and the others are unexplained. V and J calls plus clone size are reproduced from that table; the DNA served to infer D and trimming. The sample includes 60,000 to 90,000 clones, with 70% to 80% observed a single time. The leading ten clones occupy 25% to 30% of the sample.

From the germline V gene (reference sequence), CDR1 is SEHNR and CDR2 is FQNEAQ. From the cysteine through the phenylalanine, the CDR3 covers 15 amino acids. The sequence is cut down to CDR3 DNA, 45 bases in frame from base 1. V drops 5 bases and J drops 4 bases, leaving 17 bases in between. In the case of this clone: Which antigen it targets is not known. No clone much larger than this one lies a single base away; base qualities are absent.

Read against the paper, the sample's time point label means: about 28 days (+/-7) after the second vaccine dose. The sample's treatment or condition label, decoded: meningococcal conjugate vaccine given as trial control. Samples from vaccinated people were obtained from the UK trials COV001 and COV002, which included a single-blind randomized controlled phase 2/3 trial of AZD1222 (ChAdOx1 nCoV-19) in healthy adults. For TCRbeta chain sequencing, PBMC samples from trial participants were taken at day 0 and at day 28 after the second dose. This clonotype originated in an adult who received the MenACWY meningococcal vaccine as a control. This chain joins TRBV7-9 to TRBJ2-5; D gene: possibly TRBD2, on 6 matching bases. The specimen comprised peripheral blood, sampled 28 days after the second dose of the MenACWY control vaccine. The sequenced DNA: TGTGCCAGCAGCGTAGACTTAGGGGAGGTAGAGACCCAGTACTTC. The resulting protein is CASSVDLGEVETQYF.